The next 16 T cell receptor beta chains were all read from a single sample in a study of T cell changes during pregnancy in multiple sclerosis. Profiling relied on immunoSEQ multiplex PCR, and the TCRdb table lists in-frame clones only, not all of them. Of about 41,000 clones listed, 90% are singletons. The sample was CD8+ T cells from peripheral blood mononuclear cells, taken in the first trimester of pregnancy. These receptors came from a female donor with multiple sclerosis, enrolled in a pregnancy study.

This chain connects TRBV19 to TRBJ1-6; TRBD1 matches 7 bases. CDR3 length: 15 amino acids. Germline V gives CDR1 LNHDA, CDR2 SQIVND (reference sequence). V shed 5 bases, J shed 9 bases, and the junction held 10 bases outside the gene matches. The CDR3 loop is CASSPTGTAGSPLHF. The CDR3 DNA sequence: TGTGCCAGTAGTCCAACCGGGACAGCGGGTTCACCCCTCCACTTT. Combining the CDR3 with reference TRBV19 and TRBJ1-6 gives the whole variable domain DGGITQSPKYLFRKEGQNVTLSCEQNLNHDAMYWYRQDPGQGLRLIYYSQIVNDFQKGDIAEGYSVSREKKESFPLTVTSAQKNPTAFYLCASSPTGTAGSPLHFGNGTRLTVT.

The V call is TRBV5-1, the J call TRBJ2-5, with 12 bases matching TRBD2. This CDR3 comprises 15 residues. The trim removed 3 bases at V and 5 bases at J, leaving 5 bases unmatched. The germline V gene encodes CDR1 SGHRS and CDR2 YFSETQ. The CDR3: CASSSRTSGVETQYF. CDR3 coding DNA: TGCGCCAGCAGCTCAAGGACTAGCGGGGTTGAGACCCAGTACTTC.

This chain joins TRBV7-3 and TRBJ2-6; weak D call: TRBD2 (5 bases). From germline, CDR1 is SGHTA and CDR2 FQGTGA. The CDR3 loop spans 18 amino acids. Trimming removed 0 bases from V and 0 bases from J, with 12 bases in between. This CDR3 is CASSLTPGSSSGANVLTF. CDR3 nucleotides: TGTGCCAGCAGCTTAACTCCGGGGTCTAGCTCTGGGGCCAACGTCCTGACTTTC.

The chain uses TRBV6-1 and TRBJ2-3; 14 bases line up with TRBD2. The V gene end was trimmed by 4 bases and the J gene end by 4 bases; junction bases not matched to a gene: 1. CDR3 size: 15 residues. Germline CDR1 reads MNHNS; CDR2 reads SASEGT. CDR3 sequence reads: CASSGLAGGPDTQYF. The CDR3 bases are TGTGCCAGCAGTGGACTAGCGGGAGGGCCAGATACGCAGTATTTT.

The genes are TRBV23-1 and TRBJ1-1; 8 bases line up with TRBD1. TRBV23-1 is annotated as an ORF whose role is uncertain. The junction had 9 bases not matched to a gene; V was cut back by 3 bases and J by 0 bases. The CDR3 length is 17 residues. The CDR3 protein is CASSHYVRDRMNTEAFF. CDR3 sequence (DNA): TGCGCCAGCAGTCACTACGTCCGGGACAGGATGAACACTGAAGCTTTCTTT.

V gene TRBV6-4 combines with J gene TRBJ1-1; D gene unclear. This CDR3 contains 14 residues. V was trimmed by 6 bases and J by 1 base, leaving 12 bases between them. Looked up from germline, CDR1 is MRHNA and CDR2 is SNTAGT. The CDR3 sequence: CASSEFGENTEAFF. CDR3 nucleotide sequence: TGTGCCAGCAGCGAATTCGGAGAGAACACTGAAGCTTTCTTT.

The chain couples TRBV7-9 to TRBJ2-7, with TRBD2 as a possible D gene (6 bases). Germline V gene lookup returns CDR1 SEHNR and CDR2 FQNEAQ (reference sequence). V lost 4 bases and J 5 bases, leaving 12 bases between the germline ends. The CDR3 consists of 13 residues. CDR3 coding DNA: TGTGCCAGCAGCTGGGGGACTTCGCACGAGCAGTACTTC. This translates into CASSWGTSHEQYF.

The rearrangement links TRBV27 to TRBJ2-7, with TRBD2 matching 7 bases. The CDR3 is 12 amino acids. Germline V lookup: CDR1 MNHEY, CDR2 SMNVEV (reference sequence). Trimming at V came to 9 bases and at J to 6 bases, leaving 8 bases not matched to a gene. The CDR3 DNA reads as TGTGCCAGTTGGGGGGGTTCAGGCGAGCAGTACTTC. Translated, it gives CASWGGSGEQYF.

The V and J genes are TRBV19 and TRBJ2-5; perhaps TRBD2 as D (6 bases). The length of the CDR3 is 15 residues. V was trimmed by 3 bases and J by 5 bases, leaving 16 bases between them. CDR1 is LNHDA, CDR2 SQIVND, per germline (reference sequence). The CDR3 loop is CASSIVWGVGETQYF. The CDR3, as DNA: TGTGCCAGTAGTATTGTGTGGGGGGTCGGGGAGACCCAGTACTTC.

V and J are TRBV4-1 and TRBJ1-2; D remains ambiguous. The germline V and J ends were trimmed by 4 bases and 5 bases, with 11 bases remaining between them. CDR1 and CDR2 (germline): MGHRA, YSYEKL. The CDR3 loop spans 13 amino acids. CDR3 DNA sequence: TGCGCCAGCAGCCCCGTGGAGAGTTATGGCTACACCTTC. Amino acid sequence: CASSPVESYGYTF.

V usage is TRBV21-1 and J usage is TRBJ2-1; whether TRBD2, the table's D call, matches the DNA was not checked. TRBV21-1 is a pseudogene locus. The CDR3 is made up of 16 amino acids. CDR3 DNA: TGTGCCAGCAGCAAAACCAGAGCGGGAACCGACAATGAGCAGTTCTTC. It codes for CASSKTRAGTDNEQFF.

V gene TRBV6-4 combines with J gene TRBJ2-1; 10 nucleotides line up with TRBD2. The germline CDR1 and CDR2 sequences are MRHNA and SNTAGT. V lost 6 bases and J lost 6; bases outside the gene matches: 8. The CDR3 is 15 amino acids. Written as DNA, the CDR3 is TGTGCCAGCAGCAAGGCTAGCGGGAGCGGCAATGAGCAGTTCTTC. It is translated as CASSKASGSGNEQFF.

V gene TRBV7-8 combines with J gene TRBJ2-1; 11 positions agree with TRBD2. Germline V lookup: CDR1 SGHVS, CDR2 FQNEAQ. CDR3 length: 16 amino acids. The V gene end was trimmed by 5 bases and the J gene end by 5 bases; junction bases not matched to a gene: 8. CDR3 nucleotide sequence: TGTGCCAGCAGCATTATAGCGGGAGGGAGAAACAATGAGCAGTTCTTC. The encoded protein is CASSIIAGGRNNEQFF.

This chain connects TRBV5-5 to TRBJ1-1; D possibly corresponds to TRBD1 (5 bases). In germline, CDR1 is SGHKS, CDR2 YYEKEE (reference sequence). V gave up 2 bases and J gave up 8 bases, with 28 bases separating them. The CDR3 consists of 18 residues. The CDR3, as DNA: TGTGCCAGCAGCTTAAATACTGGCCTCAGGGCCATGGGGAAAGAAGCTTTCTTT. This codes for CASSLNTGLRAMGKEAFF.

This chain joins TRBV9 and TRBJ1-2, with D tentatively TRBD1 (6 bases). The V gene's germline CDR1 is SGDLS and CDR2 YYNGEE. The CDR3 has 12 residues. Between the trimmed V and J ends, which lost 3 bases and 7 bases, there was a span of 10 bases. The CDR3 reads CASSGTDVGYTF. CDR3 nucleotides: TGTGCCAGCAGCGGGACAGACGTTGGCTACACCTTC.

The gene calls are TRBV13 and TRBJ2-2; no clear D gene. Trimming removed 5 bases from V and 0 bases from J, with 19 bases in between. CDR3 length equals 18 residues. CDR1 is PRHDT and CDR2 is FYEKMQ in the germline V gene (reference sequence). CDR3 bases: TGTGCCAGCAGCCCCAGCCCAGCAGGTTTCGCGAACACCGGGGAGCTGTTTTTT. Protein: CASSPSPAGFANTGELFF.